The 18 T cell receptor beta chains below were found in one sample sequenced in a study of PD-1 blockade in classical Hodgkin lymphoma. The table came from immunoSEQ multiplex PCR; TCRdb's copy has only in-frame clones and leaves some out. The sample lists around 26,000 clones; about 90% were seen once. Time point noted: newly diagnosed, previously untreated cHL patient sample. Thawed PBMCs underwent magnetic negative selection to yield purified CD4+ T cells. What was sequenced was CD4+ T cells from blood. Receptor source: a human donor with classical Hodgkin lymphoma.

This chain links TRBV5-4 with TRBJ2-1; D is ambiguous. This CDR3 contains 13 residues. With 5 bases removed from V and 7 bases from J, the gap between germline ends came to 13 bases. CDR1 SGHNT and CDR2 YYREEE come from the germline V gene (reference sequence). The CDR3 is CASSPSNLNEQFF. In DNA form, the CDR3 reads TGTGCCAGCAGTCCCTCTAATTTGAATGAGCAGTTCTTC.

This rearrangement joins TRBV5-6 to TRBJ1-2; D is perhaps TRBD1 (5 bases). This CDR3 comprises 12 residues. Deletions cut 1 base from V and 6 bases from J, with 7 bases between. The germline CDR1 and CDR2 sequences are SGHDT and YYEEEE. This chain's CDR3 is CASSLPRDGYTF. The CDR3 nucleotides are TGTGCCAGCAGCTTGCCCAGGGATGGCTACACCTTC.

The chain links TRBV7-2 to TRBJ2-5, with 9 bases aligning to TRBD1. The CDR3 covers 14 residues. Germline lookup yields CDR1 SGHTA and CDR2 FQGNSA. Unmatched junction bases numbered 5, after V lost 4 bases and J lost 5 bases. The CDR3 coding sequence is TGTGCCAGCAGCTCTACAGGGGGCTGGGAGACCCAGTACTTC. This translates into CASSSTGGWETQYF.

V usage is TRBV5-1 and J usage is TRBJ1-6, with TRBD1 as a possible D gene (5 bases). The CDR3 has 15 amino acids. V lost 0 bases and J lost 4, with 8 bases in between. Looked up from germline, CDR1 is SGHRS and CDR2 is YFSETQ. The CDR3 here is CASSLGEGYNSPLHF. The CDR3 DNA follows: TGCGCCAGCAGCTTGGGGGAGGGGTATAATTCACCCCTCCACTTT.

This clone was counted a single time. The CDR3 region is CATPDLVGFSYEQYF. The CDR3 nucleotides are TGTGCCACTCCCGATTTGGTGGGCTTCTCCTACGAGCAGTACTTC. The chain uses TRBV14 and TRBJ2-7, with D unclear. The CDR3 covers 15 residues. Germline V gives CDR1 SGHDN, CDR2 FVKESK. V shed 10 bases and J shed 0 bases, with 19 bases lying between them.

J is TRBJ2-3 and V is TRBV4-1; D ambiguous. The CDR3 contains 16 residues. CDR1 is MGHRA and CDR2 is YSYEKL in the germline V gene. V lost 0 bases and J 1 base, leaving 11 bases between the germline ends. The CDR3, as DNA: TGCGCCAGCAGCCAAGATCCCGCGATGGGCACAGATACGCAGTATTTT. It codes for CASSQDPAMGTDTQYF.

The rearrangement joins TRBV30 to TRBJ2-1, with D perhaps given as TRBD1 or TRBD2 (6 bases each). This CDR3 region has 18 residues. The V and J ends lost 0 bases and 0 bases respectively, with 18 bases between them. Per the germline V gene, CDR1 is GTSNPN and CDR2 is SVGIG (reference sequence). CDR3 DNA: TGTGCCTGGAGTGTAAGGGGGTTCGGGGGTGGCTCCTACAATGAGCAGTTCTTC. Protein sequence: CAWSVRGFGGGSYNEQFF.

The chain carries TRBV7-9 and TRBJ2-7; a weak D match, TRBD1 (5 bases). V lost 3 bases and J lost 3, with 12 bases in between. The CDR3 totals 14 residues. Germline lookup yields CDR1 SEHNR and CDR2 FQNEAQ (reference sequence). The CDR3 coding sequence is TGTGCCAGCAGCTTTAGGGGATCGGGCTACGAGCAGTACTTC. Encoded protein: CASSFRGSGYEQYF.

J is TRBJ1-1 and V is TRBV2; perhaps TRBD1 as D (6 bases). This CDR3 is built from 14 residues. With 2 bases removed from V and 3 bases from J, the gap between germline ends came to 10 bases. From germline, CDR1 is SNHLY and CDR2 FYNNEI. This CDR3 is CASSEQGWDTEAFF. The CDR3 nucleotides read TGTGCCAGCAGTGAACAGGGGTGGGACACTGAAGCTTTCTTT.

The chain joins TRBV5-6 to TRBJ2-7; D uncertain. V lost 2 bases to trimming and J lost 4 bases, with 7 bases between them. Germline assignment: CDR1 SGHDT and CDR2 YYEEEE. The CDR3 loop spans 12 amino acids. The CDR3 DNA reads as TGTGCCAGCAGCTTCACAACATACGAGCAGTACTTC. Encoded protein: CASSFTTYEQYF.

This chain joins TRBV14 and TRBJ2-5; 14 nucleotides match TRBD2. After removal of 1 base from V and 2 bases from J, the junction contained 0 bases not matched to a gene. Germline CDR1 SGHDN, CDR2 FVKESK. There are 16 residues in the CDR3. CDR3 in amino acids: CASSQGTSGGQETQYF. CDR3 nucleotide sequence: TGTGCCAGCAGCCAAGGGACTAGCGGGGGGCAAGAGACCCAGTACTTC.

This clone appeared a single time. This chain uses TRBV28 with TRBJ1-2, with D perhaps matching TRBD1 (6 bases). CDR1 MDHEN and CDR2 SYDVKM come from the germline V gene. V was cut by 1 base and J by 8 bases, with 14 bases left in between. This CDR3 spans 14 amino acids. CDR3 sequence reads: CASSLYRGARGYTF. The CDR3 bases are TGTGCCAGCAGTTTATATCGGGGGGCGAGAGGCTACACCTTC.

The chain is built from TRBV11-2 and TRBJ1-4; no reliable D call. CDR1 is SGHAT, CDR2 FQNNGV, per germline. The CDR3 is made up of 11 amino acids. V was clipped by 3 bases and J by 6 bases, with 2 bases between them. CDR3 in DNA: TGTGCCAGCAGCTTGGATGAAAAACTGTTTTTT. This gives the protein CASSLDEKLFF.

The chain recombines TRBV7-2 with TRBJ1-4; D remains unclear. Germline assignment: CDR1 SGHTA and CDR2 FQGNSA. V lost 1 base to trimming and J lost 8 bases, with 8 bases between them. This CDR3 spans 13 amino acids. The CDR3 sequence: CASSLDIWEKLFF. DNA of the CDR3: TGTGCCAGCAGCTTAGATATTTGGGAAAAACTGTTTTTT.

V and J are TRBV28 and TRBJ2-2, with D uncertain. The CDR3 is 14 residues long. Trimming removed 6 bases from V and 4 bases from J, with 12 bases in between. Germline loops: CDR1 MDHEN, CDR2 SYDVKM. The CDR3 DNA reads as TGTGCCAGCAGCGAGTGGGAAGGCACCGGGGAGCTGTTTTTT. Amino acid sequence: CASSEWEGTGELFF.

The chain couples TRBV6-5 to TRBJ1-1, with D tentatively TRBD1 (5 bases). The CDR3 contains 12 residues. Trimming took off 2 bases at V and 10 bases at J, with 11 bases between the two ends. From germline, CDR1 is MNHEY and CDR2 SVGAGI. As DNA, the CDR3 is TGTGCCAGCAGTTACGCACCAGGGCCAGCTTTCTTT. It is translated as CASSYAPGPAFF.

The genes are TRBV4-1 and TRBJ1-2, with D possibly being TRBD1 (5 bases). The CDR3 contains 13 residues. Trimming left V 4 bases short and J 8 bases short, with 14 bases between. The germline gives CDR1 MGHRA, CDR2 YSYEKL. The CDR3: CASSPGGLGGYTF. CDR3 bases: TGCGCCAGCAGCCCCGGGGGATTGGGCGGCTACACCTTC.

The chain carries TRBV6-1 and TRBJ1-4, with a weak D call TRBD1 (6 bases). Germline values: CDR1 MNHNS, CDR2 SASEGT. Trimming shortened V by 7 bases and J by 7 bases, and 13 bases separated the two germline ends. The CDR3 loop spans 13 amino acids. The CDR3 bases are TGTGCCAGCACGAGAGGGGGGACTGAAAAACTGTTTTTT. This gives the protein CASTRGGTEKLFF.